Listed below are T cell receptor beta chains from one sample, sequenced in a study of blood T cell repertoires in COVID-19. Profiled with immunoSEQ multiplex PCR; TCRdb holds only in-frame clones, not every one. The sample records 65,000 to 70,000 clones, approximately 95% being singletons. What was sequenced was peripheral blood. The receptors stem from a man in his 70s with active COVID-19. CDR3s include the opening cysteine and the closing phenylalanine or tryptophan. Fields, in order: J gene, D gene, clone size, V gene, CDR3 protein, CDR3 DNA. D genes are given only for firm matches. Clone size is stated in some rows and not others, as once, few, many or a class when expanded.

j_call: TRBJ1-5; d_call: NA; clone_size: NA; v_call: TRBV15; cdr3_aa: CATSRGRRQPQHF; cdr3_nt: TGTGCCACCAGCAGAGGGAGACGGCAGCCCCAGCATTTT
j_call: TRBJ2-1; d_call: TRBD1; clone_size: NA; v_call: TRBV7-8; cdr3_aa: CASNRPGQGRNEQFF; cdr3_nt: TGTGCCAGCAACCGACCGGGACAGGGTAGGAATGAGCAGTTCTTC
j_call: TRBJ1-3; d_call: NA; clone_size: once; v_call: TRBV11-2; cdr3_aa: CASSSRGGQLSGNTIYF; cdr3_nt: TGTGCCAGCAGCTCCCGTGGGGGCCAACTCTCTGGAAACACCATATATTTT
j_call: TRBJ1-1; d_call: NA; clone_size: NA; v_call: TRBV18; cdr3_aa: CASSPQQANTEAFF; cdr3_nt: TGTGCCAGCTCACCACAACAGGCAAACACTGAAGCTTTCTTT
j_call: TRBJ1-1; d_call: NA; clone_size: once; v_call: TRBV29-1; cdr3_aa: CSVVSRQGLGTEAFF; cdr3_nt: TGCAGCGTTGTAAGTAGGCAGGGTTTGGGCACTGAAGCTTTCTTT
j_call: TRBJ1-2; d_call: TRBD1; clone_size: NA; v_call: TRBV10-3; cdr3_aa: CAIRTGTGELGGYTF; cdr3_nt: TGTGCCATCAGAACCGGGACAGGGGAGTTGGGTGGCTACACCTTC
j_call: TRBJ1-3; d_call: TRBD1; clone_size: NA; v_call: TRBV3-1/TRBV3-2; cdr3_aa: CASSHGQGRNTIYF; cdr3_nt: TGTGCCAGCAGCCACGGACAGGGGAGAAACACCATATATTTT
j_call: TRBJ1-2; d_call: NA; clone_size: few; v_call: TRBV18; cdr3_aa: CASSLSVGTGYTF; cdr3_nt: TGTGCCAGCTCACTCTCGGTCGGTACTGGCTACACCTTC
j_call: TRBJ2-7; d_call: NA; clone_size: NA; v_call: TRBV5-1; cdr3_aa: CASSPSQAPYEQYF; cdr3_nt: TGCGCCAGCAGCCCATCACAGGCACCCTACGAGCAGTACTTC
j_call: TRBJ1-1; d_call: TRBD1; clone_size: NA; v_call: TRBV7-2; cdr3_aa: CASSQIPGGNTEAFF; cdr3_nt: TGTGCCAGCAGCCAGATACCAGGGGGCAACACTGAAGCTTTCTTT
j_call: TRBJ1-3; d_call: NA; clone_size: NA; v_call: TRBV18; cdr3_aa: CASSPRLSSGNTIYF; cdr3_nt: TGTGCCAGCTCACCGAGGTTGAGCTCTGGAAACACCATATATTTT
j_call: TRBJ1-1; d_call: NA; clone_size: NA; v_call: TRBV18; cdr3_aa: CASSPPAAEAFF; cdr3_nt: TGTGCCAGCTCACCTCCGGCGGCTGAAGCTTTCTTT
j_call: TRBJ2-2; d_call: NA; clone_size: NA; v_call: TRBV2; cdr3_aa: CASSDLGATGELFF; cdr3_nt: TGTGCCAGCAGTGATTTAGGAGCCACCGGGGAGCTGTTTTTT
j_call: TRBJ2-3; d_call: NA; clone_size: NA; v_call: TRBV18; cdr3_aa: CASSSSTDTQYF; cdr3_nt: TGTGCCAGCTCATCTAGCACAGATACGCAGTATTTT
j_call: TRBJ2-2; d_call: NA; clone_size: NA; v_call: TRBV13; cdr3_aa: CASRHQYLAGDTGELFF; cdr3_nt: TGTGCCAGCAGGCATCAATATCTAGCCGGTGACACCGGGGAGCTGTTTTTT
j_call: TRBJ1-1; d_call: NA; clone_size: NA; v_call: TRBV19; cdr3_aa: CASSMRCLGPGDGGCSTEAFF; cdr3_nt: TGTGCCAGTAGTATGAGGTGCTTGGGGCCAGGGGATGGTGGCTGTAGCACTGAAGCTTTCTTT
j_call: TRBJ2-5; d_call: TRBD2; clone_size: NA; v_call: TRBV5-1; cdr3_aa: CASSLSSGGARQETQYF; cdr3_nt: TGCGCCAGCAGCTTATCTAGCGGGGGGGCAAGACAAGAGACCCAGTACTTC
j_call: TRBJ1-2; d_call: NA; clone_size: NA; v_call: TRBV19; cdr3_aa: CASSKRPDYGYTF; cdr3_nt: TGTGCCAGTAGTAAGAGGCCGGACTATGGCTACACCTTC
j_call: TRBJ2-2; d_call: TRBD1; clone_size: NA; v_call: TRBV2; cdr3_aa: CASIPTGVFAGELFF; cdr3_nt: TGTGCCAGCATTCCTACAGGGGTTTTTGCCGGGGAGCTGTTTTTT
j_call: TRBJ2-3; d_call: NA; clone_size: NA; v_call: TRBV11-2; cdr3_aa: CASSLEPGGIDTDTQYF; cdr3_nt: TGTGCCAGCAGCTTAGAGCCAGGAGGAATAGACACAGATACGCAGTATTTT
j_call: TRBJ2-5; d_call: TRBD1; clone_size: NA; v_call: TRBV19; cdr3_aa: CASSIQGARETQYF; cdr3_nt: TGTGCCAGTAGTATTCAGGGGGCTAGGGAGACCCAGTACTTC
j_call: TRBJ1-1; d_call: NA; clone_size: once; v_call: TRBV9; cdr3_aa: CASSLRESDEAFF; cdr3_nt: TGTGCCAGCAGCCTCCGCGAGAGCGATGAAGCTTTCTTT
j_call: TRBJ2-3; d_call: NA; clone_size: NA; v_call: TRBV28; cdr3_aa: CASSLPTELTDTQYF; cdr3_nt: TGTGCCAGCAGTCTACCGACAGAACTTACAGATACGCAGTATTTT
j_call: TRBJ2-1; d_call: NA; clone_size: few; v_call: TRBV6-5; cdr3_aa: CASSSSEVSNEQFF; cdr3_nt: TGTGCCAGCAGTTCCAGTGAAGTTTCCAATGAGCAGTTCTTC
j_call: TRBJ1-3; d_call: NA; clone_size: NA; v_call: TRBV9; cdr3_aa: CASAGTGREGNTIYF; cdr3_nt: TGTGCCAGCGCGGGGACGGGGAGGGAAGGAAACACCATATATTTT
j_call: TRBJ1-4; d_call: NA; clone_size: few; v_call: TRBV11-3; cdr3_aa: CASSLTGRSEKLFF; cdr3_nt: TGTGCCAGCAGTCTGACAGGTCGCTCGGAAAAACTGTTTTTT
j_call: TRBJ2-1; d_call: NA; clone_size: NA; v_call: TRBV7-2; cdr3_aa: CASSLGGIGGPRSYNEQFF; cdr3_nt: TGTGCCAGCAGCTTAGGGGGTATCGGGGGGCCGCGCTCCTACAATGAGCAGTTCTTC
j_call: TRBJ2-5; d_call: NA; clone_size: NA; v_call: TRBV11-2; cdr3_aa: CASSLEAGIQQETQYF; cdr3_nt: TGTGCCAGCAGCTTAGAGGCAGGGATTCAGCAAGAGACCCAGTACTTC
j_call: TRBJ2-1; d_call: TRBD2; clone_size: NA; v_call: TRBV2; cdr3_aa: CASSLAVYNEQFF; cdr3_nt: TGTGCCAGCTCGCTAGCGGTTTACAATGAGCAGTTCTTC
j_call: TRBJ1-2; d_call: TRBD1; clone_size: NA; v_call: TRBV14; cdr3_aa: CASRPTGNYGYTF; cdr3_nt: TGTGCCAGCAGGCCGACAGGGAACTATGGCTACACCTTC
j_call: TRBJ1-2; d_call: NA; clone_size: NA; v_call: TRBV12-2; cdr3_aa: CASRFPTRQRPGGYTF; cdr3_nt: TGTGCAAGTCGCTTCCCAACGAGACAGCGCCCAGGTGGCTACACCTTC
j_call: TRBJ2-5; d_call: TRBD2; clone_size: NA; v_call: TRBV9; cdr3_aa: CASSAGGETQYF; cdr3_nt: TGTGCCAGCAGCGCGGGGGGTGAGACCCAGTACTTC
j_call: TRBJ1-4; d_call: TRBD1; clone_size: NA; v_call: TRBV19; cdr3_aa: CASSGTASATNEKLFF; cdr3_nt: TGTGCCAGTAGCGGGACAGCCTCTGCAACTAATGAAAAACTGTTTTTT
j_call: TRBJ1-1; d_call: NA; clone_size: NA; v_call: TRBV3-1/TRBV3-2; cdr3_aa: CASSPFRGLSTEAFF; cdr3_nt: TGTGCCAGCAGCCCTTTTCGGGGGTTGAGCACTGAAGCTTTCTTT
j_call: TRBJ1-5; d_call: NA; clone_size: once; v_call: TRBV2; cdr3_aa: CASSVETSNQPQHF; cdr3_nt: TGTGCCAGCAGCGTAGAAACTAGCAATCAGCCCCAGCATTTT
j_call: TRBJ1-4; d_call: TRBD1; clone_size: once; v_call: TRBV9; cdr3_aa: CASSVDEGASEKLFF; cdr3_nt: TGTGCCAGCAGCGTAGATGAGGGGGCGAGTGAAAAACTGTTTTTT
j_call: TRBJ2-7; d_call: TRBD1; clone_size: NA; v_call: TRBV6-5; cdr3_aa: CASRRIDRDEQYF; cdr3_nt: TGTGCCAGCCGAAGAATAGACAGGGACGAGCAGTACTTC
j_call: TRBJ2-2; d_call: NA; clone_size: NA; v_call: TRBV28; cdr3_aa: CASSRPRISGELFF; cdr3_nt: TGTGCCAGCAGCCGCCCGAGAATTTCCGGGGAGCTGTTTTTT
j_call: TRBJ2-7; d_call: TRBD1; clone_size: NA; v_call: TRBV7-3; cdr3_aa: CASSADRVDYEQYF; cdr3_nt: TGTGCCAGCAGCGCGGACAGGGTCGACTACGAGCAGTACTTC
j_call: TRBJ1-1; d_call: NA; clone_size: NA; v_call: TRBV28; cdr3_aa: CASSWGAVGNTEAFF; cdr3_nt: TGTGCCAGCAGTTGGGGCGCAGTGGGAAACACTGAAGCTTTCTTT
j_call: TRBJ2-5; d_call: TRBD2; clone_size: NA; v_call: TRBV6-5; cdr3_aa: CASRNLAGGLETQYF; cdr3_nt: TGTGCCAGCAGAAATCTAGCGGGGGGGCTCGAGACCCAGTACTTC
j_call: TRBJ1-2; d_call: TRBD1; clone_size: few; v_call: TRBV5-1; cdr3_aa: CASSSGQTYGYTF; cdr3_nt: TGCGCCAGCAGCTCGGGACAGACCTATGGCTACACCTTC
j_call: TRBJ1-1; d_call: TRBD1; clone_size: NA; v_call: TRBV11-2; cdr3_aa: CASSLGTGANTEAFF; cdr3_nt: TGTGCCAGCAGCTTAGGTACAGGGGCGAACACTGAAGCTTTCTTT
j_call: TRBJ2-3; d_call: NA; clone_size: once; v_call: TRBV28; cdr3_aa: CASSRGQEDTQYF; cdr3_nt: TGTGCCAGCAGTCGGGGTCAGGAAGATACGCAGTATTTT
j_call: TRBJ2-5; d_call: TRBD2; clone_size: NA; v_call: TRBV28; cdr3_aa: CASRQGGLAGASQETQYF; cdr3_nt: TGTGCCAGCAGGCAAGGGGGGCTAGCGGGGGCCTCCCAAGAGACCCAGTACTTC
j_call: TRBJ1-6; d_call: NA; clone_size: NA; v_call: TRBV7-2; cdr3_aa: CASSDQGMGSPLHF; cdr3_nt: TGTGCCAGCAGCGATCAGGGAATGGGTTCACCCCTCCACTTT